This T cell receptor (beta chain) was observed in a study of control samples from healthy donors and cancer patients. CDR1 is SGHAT and CDR2 is FQNNGV in the germline V gene. V was pared by 1 base and J by 3 bases, with 10 bases between. The CDR3 totals 14 residues. Only in-frame clones appear in the TCRdb table, and some are missing; sequencing was by immunoSEQ multiplex PCR. The profile covers about 100,000 clones, with roughly 89% appearing a single time and roughly 7.7% taken by the ten largest. This sequence joins TRBV11-2 and TRBJ2-7; D perhaps matches TRBD2 (6 bases). Sample: blood. This sequence originates from a man aged 25 to 40 in good health. Here the CDR3 DNA reads TGTGCCAGCAGCTTAGGACCGGGAGACTACGAGCAGTACTTC. Translation: CASSLGPGDYEQYF. Combining the CDR3 with reference TRBV11-2 and TRBJ2-7 gives the whole variable domain EAGVAQSPRYKIIEKRQSVAFWCNPISGHATLYWYQQILGQGPKLLIQFQNNGVVDDSQLPKDRFSAERLKGVDSTLKIQPAKLEDSAVYLCASSLGPGDYEQYFGPGTRLTVT.